This T cell receptor (beta chain) was recovered during a study of blood T cell repertoires in COVID-19 (dated by TCRdb to between 2020 and 2021). Describing the broader study: Samples from collaborators originated in the United States, Italy and Spain and spanned both the acute and convalescent phases of COVID-19. The material from the prospective study consisted of cDNA or gDNA derived from T cells, B-cell-depleted T cells, or PBMCs. The dataset comprised deeply sampled blood TCRbeta repertoires from subjects exposed to, actively infected with, or recovered from COVID-19. The repertoires were made available in a free public database intended to serve as a resource for research on the immune response to SARS-CoV-2. Samples were obtained from the ongoing ImmuneRACE study (first 160 participants) and from 1,254 subjects provided by 6 global collaborators. Nearly every sample came with metadata listing a de-identified subject ID, COVID-19 status, age in years and sex. Where available, HLA class I and class II types were taken from metadata supplied by the sample provider and were not determined by assay-based typing. What the study reported, not specific to this receptor: The quantity of clinical and demographic metadata differed by source and by participant and was supplied without curation.

Each collaborating institution followed its own protocols to collect whole blood in K2EDTA tubes. For TCRbeta analysis, collaborators shipped samples in one of three forms: frozen whole blood, isolated PBMCs, or DNA extracted from either of those sample types. For this clone: Its antigen remains undetermined. No much larger clonotype is one base removed from it; base qualities were not supplied.

TCRbeta CDR3 regions were amplified from genomic DNA using the immunoSEQ Assay, a bias-controlled multiplex PCR. Concerning the study's data processing: The number of nucleated cells in each sample was estimated from the amplification of reference gene primers within the assay. Sequence reads were collapsed and filtered to measure the absolute abundance of every unique TCRbeta CDR3 rearrangement. For each sample, productive Simpson clonality was calculated by taking the square root of Simpson's diversity index across productive rearrangements. Imported from immuneACCESS, the table was reduced by TCRdb to in-frame sequences with V and J called. These copies leave out some clones; in studies compared against another copy, an unresolved V gene accounts for under half, and the cause of the remainder is not known. V, J and clone size were drawn from that table, and D and trimming were deduced from the DNA. The sample has approximately 210,000 clones on record, roughly 90% of them singletons. The ten largest clones represent 1.9% of the sample.

As encoded in the germline V gene (reference sequence), CDR1 is LNHDA while CDR2 is SQIVND. The CDR3, cysteine through phenylalanine, is 14 amino acids long. Only CDR3 DNA is held: 42 bases, read in frame from base 1. V is pruned by 5 bases and J by 1 base, leaving 1 base of the junction without a gene match. Here the chain combines TRBV19 and TRBJ2-3; 9 junctional bases match TRBD2. The sample consisted of peripheral blood. The source is a man aged 35-49 years with active or convalescent COVID-19. In nucleotide form, the sequence is TGTGCCAGTAGTCAGCGGGAGGGCACAGATACGCAGTATTTT. The translation is CASSQREGTDTQYF.